Each of the 8 T cell receptor beta chains below was sequenced from the same sample in a study of radiation and T cells in renal cell carcinoma. Method: immunoSEQ multiplex PCR; TCRdb's copy keeps in-frame clones and lacks some. This sample has 30,000 to 40,000 clones, with roughly 80% found just once. Stated time point: blood 4 weeks post-SBRT, at nephrectomy. The treatment was: 15 Gy SBRT to primary tumor, nephrectomy 4 weeks later. Sequenced here: blood, sampled from a patient whose treatment included radiotherapy and nephrectomy. The receptors derive from a man aged 55 to 70 with renal cell carcinoma.

The chain carries TRBV18 and TRBJ2-3; D unclear. Germline V lookup: CDR1 KGHSH, CDR2 LQKENI. V shed 3 bases and J shed 2 bases, with 6 bases lying between them. The CDR3 has 13 amino acids. CDR3 DNA sequence: TGTGCCAGCTCACCTAGCAACACAGATACGCAGTATTTT. Its translation is CASSPSNTDTQYF.

This clone has just a few counts. The chain uses TRBV2 and TRBJ2-1; perhaps TRBD2 as D (5 bases). The CDR3 spans 11 residues. The V and J ends lost 4 bases and 8 bases respectively, with 6 bases between them. Germline-derived CDR1 and CDR2 are SNHLY and FYNNEI. The CDR3 DNA reads TGTGCCAGCAGTGTCGGGGATGAGCAGTTCTTC. This translates into CASSVGDEQFF.

The genes are TRBV5-1 and TRBJ1-4; D possibly corresponds to TRBD1 (5 bases). The ends were cut back, 0 bases at V and 5 bases at J, with 11 bases in the middle. Germline V gene lookup returns CDR1 SGHRS and CDR2 YFSETQ. CDR3 length: 15 residues. For the CDR3, the DNA is TGCGCCAGCAGCTTGGTGGGACCGCCAAATGAAAAACTGTTTTTT. The encoded protein is CASSLVGPPNEKLFF. The variable domain in full, with the rest retrieved from reference TRBV5-1 and TRBJ1-4, is KAGVTQTPRYLIKTRGQQVTLSCSPISGHRSVSWYQQTPGQGLQFLFEYFSETQRNKGNFPGRFSGRQFSNSRSEMNVSTLELGDSALYLCASSLVGPPNEKLFFGSGTQLSVL.

Written as DNA, the CDR3 is TGTGCCAGCAGTGATCGGTCTAGCGACAATGAGCAGTTCTTC. Translated: CASSDRSSDNEQFF. The chain couples TRBV2 to TRBJ2-1; possible D gene TRBD2, 6 bases. The germline V gene encodes CDR1 SNHLY and CDR2 FYNNEI. This CDR3 is 14 amino acids long. With 3 bases removed from V and 5 bases from J, the gap between germline ends came to 11 bases.

The chain uses TRBV29-1 and TRBJ2-1, with a possible D match to TRBD1 (5 bases). Trimming pared 7 bases from V and 5 bases from J, leaving 18 bases between. Germline lookup yields CDR1 SQVTM and CDR2 ANQGSEA. The CDR3 consists of 14 residues. CDR3 sequence: CSGGSTGANNEQFF. CDR3 coding DNA: TGCAGCGGCGGTAGTACAGGCGCCAACAATGAGCAGTTCTTC.

This chain links TRBV12-5 with TRBJ2-2; 10 nucleotides agree with TRBD1. Trimming cost V 7 bases and J 3 bases; bases outside gene matches: 8. This CDR3 has 16 amino acids. Germline CDR1 is LGHNT and CDR2 is FRNRAP. The CDR3 region has the DNA TGTGCTAGTGCCCCTAGGGGGACAGGGGACACCGGGGAGCTGTTTTTT. Its translation is CASAPRGTGDTGELFF. The full variable domain, its missing parts supplied by reference TRBV12-5 and TRBJ2-2, is DARVTQTPRHKVTEMGQEVTMRCQPILGHNTVFWYRQTMMQGLELLAYFRNRAPLDDSGMPKDRFSAEMPDATLATLKIQPSEPRDSAVYFCASAPRGTGDTGELFFGEGSRLTVL.

The CDR3 DNA sequence: TGTGCCAGCAGCTTCCCCGTAGCGGGAGGCTACCCCTACGAGCAGTACTTC. Translated: CASSFPVAGGYPYEQYF. The chain combines TRBV7-9 with TRBJ2-7; 10 bases map to TRBD2. This CDR3 is 17 amino acids long. The V gene end was trimmed by 3 bases and the J gene end by 2 bases; junction bases not matched to a gene: 10. CDR1 is SEHNR, CDR2 FQNEAQ, per germline (reference sequence).

This chain joins TRBV9 and TRBJ2-3; D is uncertain. The CDR3 contains 15 residues. Trimming cost V 1 base and J 2 bases, with 11 bases left between them. Germline V gives CDR1 SGDLS, CDR2 YYNGEE. CDR3 coding DNA: TGTGCCAGCAGCGTATTGTCCAGAATCACAGATACGCAGTATTTT. Translated, it gives CASSVLSRITDTQYF.